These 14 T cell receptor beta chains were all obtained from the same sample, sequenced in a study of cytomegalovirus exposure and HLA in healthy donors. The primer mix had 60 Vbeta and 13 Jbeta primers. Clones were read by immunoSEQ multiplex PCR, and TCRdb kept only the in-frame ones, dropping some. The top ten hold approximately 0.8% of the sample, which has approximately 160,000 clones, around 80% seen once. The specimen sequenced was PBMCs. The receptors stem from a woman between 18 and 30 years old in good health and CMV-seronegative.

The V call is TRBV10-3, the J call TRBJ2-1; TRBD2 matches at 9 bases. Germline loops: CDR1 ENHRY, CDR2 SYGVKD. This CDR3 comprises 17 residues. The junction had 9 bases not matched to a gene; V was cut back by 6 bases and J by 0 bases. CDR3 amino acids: CAISPGTSWDSYNEQFF. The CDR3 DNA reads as TGTGCCATCAGCCCCGGGACTAGCTGGGACTCCTACAATGAGCAGTTCTTC.

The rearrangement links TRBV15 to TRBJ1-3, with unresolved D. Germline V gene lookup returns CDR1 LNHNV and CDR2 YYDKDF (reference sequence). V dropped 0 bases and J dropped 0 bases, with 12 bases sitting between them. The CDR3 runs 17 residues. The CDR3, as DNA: TGTGCCACCAGCAGAGAGTGGGGAGGACCCTCTGGAAACACCATATATTTT. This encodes CATSREWGGPSGNTIYF.

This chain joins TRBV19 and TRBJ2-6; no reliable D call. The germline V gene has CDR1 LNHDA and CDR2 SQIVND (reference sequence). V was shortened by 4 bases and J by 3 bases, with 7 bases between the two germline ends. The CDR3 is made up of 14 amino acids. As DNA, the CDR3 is TGTGCCAGTAGTACGTCGGTTGGGGCCAACGTCCTGACTTTC. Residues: CASSTSVGANVLTF.

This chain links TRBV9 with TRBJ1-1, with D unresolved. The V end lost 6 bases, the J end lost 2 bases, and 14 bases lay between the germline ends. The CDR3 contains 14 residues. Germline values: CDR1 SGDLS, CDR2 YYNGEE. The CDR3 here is CASTGEIPNTEAFF. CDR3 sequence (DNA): TGTGCCAGCACCGGGGAGATCCCAAACACTGAAGCTTTCTTT.

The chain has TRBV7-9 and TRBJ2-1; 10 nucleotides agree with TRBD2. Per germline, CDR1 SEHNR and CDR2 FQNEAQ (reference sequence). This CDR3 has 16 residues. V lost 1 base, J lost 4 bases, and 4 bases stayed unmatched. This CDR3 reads CASSLVGLAAYNEQFF. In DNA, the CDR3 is TGTGCCAGCAGCTTAGTCGGACTAGCGGCTTACAATGAGCAGTTCTTC.

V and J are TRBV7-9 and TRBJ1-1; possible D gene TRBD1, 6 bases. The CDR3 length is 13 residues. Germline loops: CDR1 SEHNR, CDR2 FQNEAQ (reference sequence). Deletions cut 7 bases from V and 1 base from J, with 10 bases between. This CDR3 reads CASKRQENTEAFF. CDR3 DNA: TGTGCCAGCAAAAGACAGGAGAACACTGAAGCTTTCTTT.

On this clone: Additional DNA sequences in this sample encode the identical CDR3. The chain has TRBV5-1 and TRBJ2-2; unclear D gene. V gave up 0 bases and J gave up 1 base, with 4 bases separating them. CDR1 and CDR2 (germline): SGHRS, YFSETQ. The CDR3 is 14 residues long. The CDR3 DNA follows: TGCGCCAGCAGCTTGGGACAGAACACCGGGGAGCTGTTTTTT. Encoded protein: CASSLGQNTGELFF.

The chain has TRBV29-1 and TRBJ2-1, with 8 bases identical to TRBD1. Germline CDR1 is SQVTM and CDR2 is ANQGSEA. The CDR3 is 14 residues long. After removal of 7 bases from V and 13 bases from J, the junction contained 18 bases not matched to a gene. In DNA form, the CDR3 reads TGCAGCGGGGCCTTAGGGTCAGGGGGCAACCAACAGTTCTTC. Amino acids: CSGALGSGGNQQFF.

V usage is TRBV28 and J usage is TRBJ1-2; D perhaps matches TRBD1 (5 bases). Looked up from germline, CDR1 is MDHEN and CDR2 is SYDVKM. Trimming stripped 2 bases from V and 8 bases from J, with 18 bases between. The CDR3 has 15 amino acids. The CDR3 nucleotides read TGTGCCAGCAGTTTAATCTTCGGGGGAGGAGAAGGCTACACCTTC. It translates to CASSLIFGGGEGYTF.

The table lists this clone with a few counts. For the CDR3, the DNA is TGTGCCAGCAGCTTGGGAGTGTACGAGCAGTACTTC. The encoded protein is CASSLGVYEQYF. The rearrangement links TRBV5-8 to TRBJ2-7; D call uncertain. The germline V gene encodes CDR1 SGHTS and CDR2 YDEGEE. The CDR3 sequence is 12 residues long. Trimming cost V 0 bases and J 4 bases, with 5 bases left between them. Supplemented by reference TRBV5-8 and TRBJ2-7, the full variable domain reads EAGVTQSPTHLIKTRGQQATLRCSPISGHTSVYWYQQALGLGLQFLLWYDEGEERNRGNFPPRFSGRQFPNYSSELNVNALELEDSALYLCASSLGVYEQYFGPGTRLTVT.

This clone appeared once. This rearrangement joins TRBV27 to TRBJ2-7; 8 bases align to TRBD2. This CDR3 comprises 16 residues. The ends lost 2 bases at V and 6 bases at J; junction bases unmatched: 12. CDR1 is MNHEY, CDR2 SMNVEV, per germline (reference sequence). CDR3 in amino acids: CASSLRIPGLGGEQYF. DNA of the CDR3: TGTGCCAGCAGTTTAAGGATCCCGGGACTAGGGGGCGAGCAGTACTTC.

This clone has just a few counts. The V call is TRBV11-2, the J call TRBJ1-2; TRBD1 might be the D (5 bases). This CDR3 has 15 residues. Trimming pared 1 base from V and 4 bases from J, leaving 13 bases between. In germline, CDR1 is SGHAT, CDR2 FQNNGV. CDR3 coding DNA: TGTGCCAGCAGCTTAGGGGCCCAGGGTTCCTATGGCTACACCTTC. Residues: CASSLGAQGSYGYTF.

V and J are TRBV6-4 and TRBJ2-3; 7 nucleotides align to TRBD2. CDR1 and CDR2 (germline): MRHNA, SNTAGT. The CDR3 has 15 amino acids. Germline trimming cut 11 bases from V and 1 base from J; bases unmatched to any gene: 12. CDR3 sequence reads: CALGRAGVCTDTQYF. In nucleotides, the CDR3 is TGTGCCCTGGGGCGGGCGGGAGTGTGCACAGATACGCAGTATTTT.

CDR3 protein: CASGRADTGELFF. The CDR3 DNA sequence: TGTGCCAGCGGGAGGGCCGACACCGGGGAGCTGTTTTTT. The rearrangement links TRBV7-3 to TRBJ2-2; 7 bases line up with TRBD2. There are 13 residues in the CDR3. V was pared by 8 bases and J by 3 bases, with 3 bases of the junction left unmatched. CDR1 and CDR2 from the germline V gene are SGHTA and FQGTGA.